This T cell receptor (beta chain) came from a study of blood T cell repertoires in COVID-19. The overall study: Acute and convalescent COVID-19 specimens originated in the United States, Italy and Spain.

Germline V gene lookup returns CDR1 SGHRS and CDR2 YFSETQ. This CDR3 comprises 14 residues. V lost 4 bases to trimming and J lost 1 base; unmatched junction nucleotides: 4. Produced via immunoSEQ multiplex PCR; TCRdb's table is partial and in-frame only. This table holds approximately 210,000 clones, roughly 90% found once. The sequencing sample was made of peripheral blood. The sequence came from a man between 65 and 85 years old with acute or convalescent COVID-19. This chain links TRBV5-1 with TRBJ2-5, with 7 bases aligning to TRBD2. CDR3 sequence: CASSAGDSQETQYF. The CDR3 DNA sequence: TGCGCCAGCAGCGCGGGAGATTCCCAAGAGACCCAGTACTTC.